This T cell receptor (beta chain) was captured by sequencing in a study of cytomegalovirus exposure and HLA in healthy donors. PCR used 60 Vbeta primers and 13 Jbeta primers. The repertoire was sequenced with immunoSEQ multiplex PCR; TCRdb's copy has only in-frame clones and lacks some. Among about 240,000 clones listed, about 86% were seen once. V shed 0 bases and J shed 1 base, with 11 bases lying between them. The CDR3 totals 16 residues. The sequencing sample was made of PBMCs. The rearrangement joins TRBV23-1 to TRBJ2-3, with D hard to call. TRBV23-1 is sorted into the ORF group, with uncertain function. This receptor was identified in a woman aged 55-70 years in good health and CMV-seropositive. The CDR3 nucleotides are TGCGCCAGCAGTCAATCGTTAGGAGAAGGCACAGATACGCAGTATTTT. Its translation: CASSQSLGEGTDTQYF.